Included here is one TCR beta chain sequence, with context. The antigen remains unidentified. These data belong to a study of T cell repertoires in cytomegalovirus infection. The CDR3 consists of 14 residues. The V and J ends lost 8 bases and 3 bases, in that order; junction bases with no gene match: 7. Germline values: CDR1 MNHEY, CDR2 SMNVEV (reference sequence). TCRdb reanalysed the reads using MiXCR and keeps one entry per CDR3 protein. Of 450,000 to 600,000 distinct CDR3 sequences listed, about two fifths were seen once; the top ten hold around 44%. The sequenced sample was cultured PBMCs, obtained from culture after CMV antigen stimulation. The clonotype originates from a human donor in good health (CMV status not recorded). Some clones in this sample may be carry-over from other donors' samples. The gene calls are TRBV27 and TRBJ1-5; the match to TRBD1 covers 7 bases. CDR3 bases: TGTGCCAGCGGGGGACAGCCATCCAATCAGCCCCAGCATTTT. It specifies CASGGQPSNQPQHF.